The 17 T cell receptor beta chains below all came from one sample that was sequenced in a study of shared clonotypes between healthy human individuals (dated by TCRdb to 2020 to 2022). Library prep was done by the immunoSEQ multiplex PCR assay. TCRdb took this table from immuneACCESS and kept in-frame rearrangements with V and J called. Such tables lack part of the clones; where checked against another copy, unresolved V genes explain under half of the gap, and the rest is unexplained. Recorded for this sample are approximately 1.4 million clones; 98% of them occurred a single time. The top ten constitute roughly 0.4% of the sample. The sample was naive CD4+ T cells sorted from blood. The cell subset or site label on this specimen signifies: CD45RA+ positively selected. Receptors were obtained from a man younger than 45 in good health.

J is TRBJ2-7 and V is TRBV11-3; a weak D match, TRBD1 (5 bases). The CDR3 covers 14 residues. Germline lookup yields CDR1 SGHNT and CDR2 YENEEA. Trimming removed 2 bases from V and 6 bases from J, with 14 bases in between. In nucleotides, the CDR3 is TGTGCCAGCAGCTTATTAGGGGCGGAGACCGAGCAGTACTTC. This sequence encodes CASSLLGAETEQYF. The complete variable domain, with remaining parts taken from reference TRBV11-3 and TRBJ2-7, reads EAGVVQSPRYKIIEKKQPVAFWCNPISGHNTLYWYLQNLGQGPELLIRYENEEAVDDSQLPKDRFSAERLKGVDSTLKIQPAELGDSAVYLCASSLLGAETEQYFGPGTRLTVT.

The V gene is TRBV7-2, the J gene TRBJ2-2, with TRBD2 matching 13 bases. In germline, CDR1 is SGHTA, CDR2 FQGNSA. The CDR3 is 17 amino acids. The V and J ends lost 3 bases and 6 bases, in that order; junction bases with no gene match: 7. The CDR3 region has the DNA TGTGCCAGCAGCTTCCTTGGACTAGCGGGAGTTGCCGGGGAGCTGTTTTTT. It codes for CASSFLGLAGVAGELFF.

The rearrangement uses TRBV7-2 and TRBJ2-3, with unresolved D. CDR3 length equals 15 residues. CDR1 and CDR2 (germline): SGHTA, FQGNSA. Deletions cut 1 base from V and 2 bases from J, with 10 bases between. The CDR3 DNA reads as TGTGCCAGCAGCTTAGAGAACGTTGTCACAGATACGCAGTATTTT. This gives the protein CASSLENVVTDTQYF.

This chain links TRBV28 with TRBJ2-2, with TRBD1 as a possible D gene (6 bases). V lost 5 bases, J lost 0 bases, and 7 bases lay in between. This CDR3 region has 14 residues. Germline CDR1 reads MDHEN; CDR2 reads SYDVKM. This CDR3 reads CASSGQTNTGELFF. DNA for the CDR3: TGTGCCAGCAGTGGACAGACGAACACCGGGGAGCTGTTTTTT.

Concerning this clone itself: The same CDR3 can be traced to other DNA sequences in this sample. The rearrangement uses TRBV2 and TRBJ1-1, with a possible D match to TRBD1 (6 bases). Germline V gene lookup returns CDR1 SNHLY and CDR2 FYNNEI. V was clipped by 6 bases and J by 0 bases, with 8 bases between them. CDR3 length: 13 amino acids. CDR3 region: CASSGQLNTEAFF. In DNA form, the CDR3 reads TGTGCCAGCAGCGGACAGTTGAACACTGAAGCTTTCTTT.

This rearrangement joins TRBV7-9 to TRBJ1-4; D gene ambiguous. The V end was cut by 2 bases, the J end by 0 bases, with 7 bases between. Germline V gene lookup returns CDR1 SEHNR and CDR2 FQNEAQ (reference sequence). The CDR3 runs 15 residues. In nucleotides, the CDR3 is TGTGCCAGCAGCTTAAGGAGGCCAACTAATGAAAAACTGTTTTTT. Its translation is CASSLRRPTNEKLFF.

The V gene is TRBV27, the J gene TRBJ2-2; tentatively, D is TRBD1 or TRBD2 (5 bases each). Germline loops: CDR1 MNHEY, CDR2 SMNVEV (reference sequence). Between the trimmed V and J ends, which lost 1 base and 0 bases, there was a span of 12 bases. The CDR3 loop spans 17 amino acids. The DNA of the CDR3 is TGTGCCAGCAGTTTATTTCGGGGCCGACCGAACACCGGGGAGCTGTTTTTT. Protein sequence: CASSLFRGRPNTGELFF.

The V gene is TRBV19, the J gene TRBJ2-2, with 9 bases matching TRBD1. The germline gives CDR1 LNHDA, CDR2 SQIVND (reference sequence). The CDR3 loop spans 14 amino acids. J was trimmed by 6 bases and V by 6 bases; bases with no gene match: 5. The CDR3 nucleotides are TGTGCCAGTAGCCGGGACAGGGTCCCCGGGGAGCTGTTTTTT. Protein sequence: CASSRDRVPGELFF.

The rearrangement joins TRBV30 to TRBJ2-5; TRBD2 matches 7 bases. CDR3 size: 12 residues. Germline V gene data show CDR1 as GTSNPN and CDR2 as SVGIG (reference sequence). With V trimmed by 8 bases and J by 4 bases, 7 bases remained unmatched. CDR3 DNA: TGTGCCGGACTAGGAAAGGGAGAGACCCAGTACTTC. Its translation: CAGLGKGETQYF.

J is TRBJ2-1 and V is TRBV2; the match to TRBD1 covers 10 bases. From germline, CDR1 is SNHLY and CDR2 FYNNEI. V shed 5 bases and J 7 bases; nucleotides not matched to a gene: 8. This CDR3 has 15 amino acids. CDR3 coding DNA: TGTGCCAGCAGTTATGACAGGGGGCTAGGGAATGAGCAGTTCTTC. It encodes CASSYDRGLGNEQFF.

The chain combines TRBV6-5 with TRBJ2-1, with 7 bases that match TRBD1. The V gene's germline CDR1 is MNHEY and CDR2 SVGAGI. The CDR3 has 15 residues. The V segment lost 0 bases and the J segment 7 bases; nucleotides outside the gene matches: 6. Here the CDR3 reads CASSYSRQGKNEQFF. The CDR3 DNA reads TGTGCCAGCAGTTACTCGAGACAGGGAAAAAATGAGCAGTTCTTC.

This chain links TRBV7-9 with TRBJ2-5, with 8 bases matching TRBD2. The CDR3 totals 17 residues. V trimming: 5 bases; J trimming: 3 bases; junction bases outside the gene matches: 14. Germline CDR1 SEHNR, CDR2 FQNEAQ (reference sequence). The CDR3 reads CASSRLFGGRTKETQYF. CDR3 nucleotide sequence: TGTGCCAGCAGCCGCCTCTTTGGCGGGAGGACCAAAGAGACCCAGTACTTC.

The rearrangement uses TRBV11-2 and TRBJ2-5, with D tentatively TRBD1 (6 bases). CDR3 length equals 15 residues. Germline CDR1 reads SGHAT; CDR2 reads FQNNGV. V was trimmed by 4 bases and J by 2 bases, leaving 14 bases between them. Here the CDR3 reads CASSSTRGGQETQYF. The DNA for the CDR3 is TGTGCCAGCAGCTCAACCAGGGGTGGTCAAGAGACCCAGTACTTC.

This chain links TRBV28 with TRBJ2-1; 9 bases are a match to TRBD2. The junction had 18 bases not matched to a gene; V was cut back by 6 bases and J by 0 bases. Germline CDR1 reads MDHEN; CDR2 reads SYDVKM. The CDR3 contains 20 residues. The CDR3 protein is CASSPEGGLAIPTSYNEQFF. The CDR3 region has the DNA TGTGCCAGCAGCCCAGAAGGAGGACTAGCGATCCCGACCTCCTACAATGAGCAGTTCTTC.

J is TRBJ1-2 and V is TRBV5-5; D gene uncertain. Germline V gene data show CDR1 as SGHKS and CDR2 as YYEKEE (reference sequence). V was clipped by 0 bases and J by 4 bases, with 13 bases between them. The CDR3 is made up of 15 amino acids. The CDR3 spells CASSLDGEGFYGYTF. CDR3 nucleotide sequence: TGTGCCAGCAGCTTGGACGGCGAGGGATTCTATGGCTACACCTTC.

This chain joins TRBV11-2 and TRBJ2-7; D gene uncertain. This CDR3 comprises 14 residues. Germline values: CDR1 SGHAT, CDR2 FQNNGV. V lost 5 bases to trimming and J lost 6 bases, with 17 bases between them. The CDR3 spells CASSTQNYYREQYF. DNA for the CDR3: TGTGCCAGCAGCACCCAAAATTACTATCGCGAGCAGTACTTC. Variable domain in full (rest from reference TRBV11-2 and TRBJ2-7): EAGVAQSPRYKIIEKRQSVAFWCNPISGHATLYWYQQILGQGPKLLIQFQNNGVVDDSQLPKDRFSAERLKGVDSTLKIQPAKLEDSAVYLCASSTQNYYREQYFGPGTRLTVT.

J is TRBJ1-5 and V is TRBV7-9, with no clear D. Deletions cut 4 bases from V and 3 bases from J, with 7 bases between. CDR1 and CDR2 (germline): SEHNR, FQNEAQ (reference sequence). This CDR3 comprises 13 residues. The CDR3 loop reads CASSYRNNQPQHF. CDR3 DNA: TGTGCCAGCAGCTACAGAAACAATCAGCCCCAGCATTTT.